The next 18 T cell receptor beta chains were all read from a single sample in a study of early T cells in non-severe SARS-CoV-2 infection. In TCRdb, the 5' RACE reads were re-called with MiXCR into one record per CDR3 protein. This sample has about 71,000 distinct CDR3 sequences, with about 14% found just once. The sample here was whole blood, taken at baseline. These receptors all stem from an adult who was a healthcare worker with PCR-confirmed SARS-CoV-2 infection or an uninfected control (not recorded which).

As regards this clonotype: Relative to the germline gene, one junction end is altered; a read error may explain this. The chain links TRBV11-2 to TRBJ1-6; D uncertain. There are 15 residues in the CDR3. Germline V gene lookup returns CDR1 SGHAT and CDR2 FQNNGV. CDR3: CASSLPFRGGSPIHF. The CDR3 nucleotides are TGTGCCAGCAGCTTACCCTTCCGGGGTGGTTCACCCATCCACTTT.

This chain uses TRBV27 with TRBJ2-7; weak D call: TRBD1 (6 bases). Germline V gene data show CDR1 as MNHEY and CDR2 as SMNVEV (reference sequence). Trimming cost V 5 bases and J 2 bases, with 13 bases left between them. The CDR3 contains 14 residues. The CDR3 region is CASSPRTATYEQYF. As DNA, the CDR3 is TGTGCCAGCAGTCCCCGGACAGCCACCTACGAGCAGTACTTC.

Here the CDR3 DNA reads TGTGCCAGCAGTTTCCCCACAAGGGGGGGCTACAATGAGCAGTTCTTC. Translated, it gives CASSFPTRGGYNEQFF. V and J are TRBV27 and TRBJ2-1, with a possible D match to TRBD2 (7 bases). The V end was cut by 3 bases, the J end by 3 bases, with 15 bases between. The CDR3 length is 16 residues. Germline CDR1 reads MNHEY; CDR2 reads SMNVEV (reference sequence).

This clonotype has a handful of counts. This chain connects TRBV6-2 or TRBV6-3 to TRBJ2-1, with 10 bases matching TRBD1. In germline, CDR1 is MNHEY, CDR2 SVGEGT. V shed 4 bases and J 0 bases; nucleotides not matched to a gene: 12. This CDR3 contains 19 residues. CDR3 bases: TGTGCCAGCAGTTTCTCGGGACAGGGGTTTTCCAGCTCCTACAATGAGCAGTTCTTC. Its translation is CASSFSGQGFSSSYNEQFF.

This clonotype was seen a few times. The chain carries TRBV11-2 and TRBJ2-7, with 8 bases that match TRBD1. The CDR3 runs 14 residues. V trimming: 4 bases; J trimming: 3 bases; junction bases outside the gene matches: 5. Looked up from germline, CDR1 is SGHAT and CDR2 is FQNNGV. The CDR3 DNA sequence: TGTGCCAGCAGCTCCTACAGGGGGAGCTACGAGCAGTACTTC. Amino acids: CASSSYRGSYEQYF.

The CDR3 bases are TGTGCCAGCACCTCGAGAGAGGGCCGCGGGGACGAGCAGTACTTC. Amino acids: CASTSREGRGDEQYF. This sequence joins TRBV7-9 and TRBJ2-7, with D maybe TRBD2 (6 bases). Germline V gene data show CDR1 as SEHNR and CDR2 as FQNEAQ (reference sequence). The CDR3 totals 15 residues. The V end was cut by 7 bases, the J end by 5 bases, with 21 bases between.

The chain links TRBV4-2 to TRBJ2-5; D possibly uses TRBD1 or TRBD2 (5 bases each). Germline values: CDR1 LGHNA, CDR2 YNFKEQ. The germline V and J ends were trimmed by 4 bases and 5 bases, with 11 bases remaining between them. The CDR3 contains 13 residues. The CDR3 spells CASSLDGTETQYF. The DNA for the CDR3 is TGTGCCAGCAGCCTAGACGGGACGGAGACCCAGTACTTC.

The V and J genes are TRBV12-3 or TRBV12-4 and TRBJ1-1, with a tentative D call TRBD1 (5 bases). The CDR3 loop spans 15 amino acids. Trimming cost V 6 bases and J 7 bases, with 21 bases left between them. The CDR3 reads CASRPGRQVKNEAFF. Written as DNA, the CDR3 is TGTGCCAGCAGACCGGGACGGCAAGTAAAAAATGAAGCTTTCTTT.

In its sample, this clonotype was seen a few times. This chain connects TRBV6-2 or TRBV6-3 to TRBJ2-1; the match to TRBD2 covers 13 bases. The CDR3 is 17 amino acids. With V trimmed by 0 bases and J by 4 bases, 3 bases remained unmatched. In germline, CDR1 is MNHEY, CDR2 SVGEGT. CDR3 DNA sequence: TGTGCCAGCAGTTACTCCGGGACTAGCGGGATTTACAATGAGCAGTTCTTC. The encoded protein is CASSYSGTSGIYNEQFF.

This clonotype was observed a few times. This sequence joins TRBV3-1 and TRBJ2-2; D remains unclear. The V gene lost 4 bases and the J gene lost 4 bases, with 13 bases spanning the gap. In germline, CDR1 is LGHDT, CDR2 YNNKEL (reference sequence). The CDR3 covers 15 residues. Here the CDR3 reads CASSPHTSATGELFF. The CDR3 DNA is TGTGCCAGCAGCCCACACACGAGTGCCACCGGGGAGCTGTTTTTT.

This clonotype was seen at least ten times. The chain recombines TRBV5-4 with TRBJ2-7; D tentatively fits TRBD1 or TRBD2 (5 bases each). This CDR3 comprises 13 residues. With 4 bases removed from V and 3 bases from J, the gap between germline ends came to 11 bases. CDR1 SGHNT and CDR2 YYREEE come from the germline V gene (reference sequence). CDR3 residues: CASSARGYYEQYF. The CDR3 coding sequence is TGTGCCAGCAGCGCTCGGGGCTACTACGAGCAGTACTTC.

In this sample, this clonotype turned up a few times. The rearrangement joins TRBV30 to TRBJ1-1; 7 bases agree with TRBD1. This CDR3 spans 12 amino acids. From germline, CDR1 is GTSNPN and CDR2 SVGIG (reference sequence). V shed 5 bases, J shed 4 bases, and the junction held 4 bases outside the gene matches. CDR3 region: CAWGDSGTEAFF. Here the CDR3 DNA reads TGTGCCTGGGGGGACAGTGGCACTGAAGCTTTCTTT.

The chain combines TRBV19 with TRBJ2-7, with unresolved D. In germline, CDR1 is LNHDA, CDR2 SQIVND (reference sequence). Trimming took 5 bases from V and 10 from J, leaving 15 bases between them. The length of the CDR3 is 12 residues. The DNA of the CDR3 is TGTGCCAGTAGTTCTTCAGGCCCAAATCAGTACTTC. This codes for CASSSSGPNQYF.

This clonotype came up a few times. The genes are TRBV27 and TRBJ2-1; 8 positions match TRBD2. With V trimmed by 4 bases and J by 2 bases, 10 bases remained unmatched. CDR1 and CDR2 from the germline V gene are MNHEY and SMNVEV (reference sequence). The CDR3 loop spans 17 amino acids. Here the CDR3 DNA reads TGTGCCAGCAGTTCCGTACTCGGCGGGGGGACCTACAATGAGCAGTTCTTC. Translation: CASSSVLGGGTYNEQFF.

The rearrangement uses TRBV12-3 or TRBV12-4 and TRBJ1-1; D gene unclear. Trimming cost V 7 bases and J 6 bases, with 15 bases left between them. This CDR3 comprises 13 residues. CDR3 DNA: TGTGCCAGCAATCCCGGACTCTCCCCTGAAGCTTTCTTT. It encodes CASNPGLSPEAFF.

This clonotype was detected many times. V and J are TRBV5-1 and TRBJ1-1, with TRBD1 matching over 10 bases. Per the germline V gene, CDR1 is SGHRS and CDR2 is YFSETQ. This CDR3 comprises 16 residues. After removal of 1 base from V and 6 bases from J, the junction contained 9 bases not matched to a gene. CDR3 in amino acids: CASSLPPLGTGAEAFF. CDR3 DNA: TGCGCCAGCAGCTTGCCACCCCTCGGGACAGGGGCTGAAGCTTTCTTT.

This clonotype was picked up a small number of times. The chain couples TRBV24-1 to TRBJ2-1; D is ambiguous. The CDR3 loop spans 12 amino acids. The germline gives CDR1 KGHDR, CDR2 SFDVKD. Trimming cost V 3 bases and J 6 bases, with 5 bases left between them. CDR3 nucleotides: TGTGCCACCAGTGATCCGGGCAATGAGCAGTTCTTC. It yields the protein CATSDPGNEQFF.

This clonotype was recorded a few times. V usage is TRBV19 and J usage is TRBJ1-5; weak D call: TRBD1 (5 bases). Trimming stripped 7 bases from V and 4 bases from J, with 14 bases between. The CDR3 runs 14 residues. Germline V gives CDR1 LNHDA, CDR2 SQIVND (reference sequence). CDR3 protein: CASTLTGLNQPQHF. The DNA for the CDR3 is TGTGCCAGTACCCTAACAGGTCTAAATCAGCCCCAGCATTTT.